The TCR beta chain under discussion was sequenced for a study of monozygotic twins with inflammatory bowel disease (dated by TCRdb to the late 2010s). For the wider study: The full study comprised 28 monozygotic twin pairs: nine German pairs (four IBD-concordant, five IBD-discordant) and 19 IBD-discordant Danish pairs. Disease-associated traits were sought mainly through comparisons between IBD patients and their genetically identical healthy co-twins within discordant pairs. Each individual had, on average, about 151 000 unique TCRalpha sequences and 181 000 unique TCRbeta sequences available for analysis.

The CDR3 numbers 20 residues from cysteine through phenylalanine. The record lacks a DNA sequence. For CDR1 and CDR2, the germline V gene (reference sequence) lists MNHEY and SMNVEV. What the study reported, not specific to this receptor: No single strong signal or clonotype linked to IBD turned up in the results, so the idea that one exists was not supported. The analysis was unable to tell different T cell subtypes apart. IBD patients shared fewer clonotypes with other individuals than healthy twins did, most markedly in patients showing signs of disease activity. IBD patients had lower TCRbeta repertoire diversity, measured by the inverse Simpson index, than their healthy co-twins. Repertoire similarity did not differ between concordant and discordant twins, which could be due to limited statistical power. Background noise and inter-individual variability may have been introduced into the repertoires by the differing immunosuppressive treatments among patients.

From each donor, a roughly 2.5 ml peripheral blood sample was collected into PAXgene tubes and stored at -80 degrees C. Total RNA was isolated from whole blood with the PAXgene blood miRNA kit on an automated QIAcube, without T cell sorting. Peripheral blood from monozygotic twin pairs who were concordant or discordant for inflammatory bowel disease underwent deep TCRalpha and TCRbeta repertoire profiling using unique molecular barcoding. Smoking habits were recorded for all twin pairs, and each individual was classified as a current, former or never smoker. Turning to this clonotype: Its target antigen remains unknown.

The library was generated by 5' RACE. Preparation of each TCR library used approximately 3,500 ng of total RNA. For each sample, cDNA synthesis with SMARTScribe reverse transcriptase was split into eight separate reactions. Unique molecular identifiers containing a 6-nucleotide sample barcode were introduced through template switching during cDNA synthesis. TCRalpha and TCRbeta cDNA was amplified by two nested PCRs of 16 and 9 cycles, with bead purification after each PCR. Before amplification, the cDNA was treated with uracil DNA-glycosylase and purified using the QIAquick PCR purification kit. The second PCR added Illumina TruSeq-compatible adapters along with sample-specific barcodes. Library quality and concentration were assessed using TapeStation and Qubit, and approximately 5 ng of each library was pooled. Pooled libraries were sequenced on an Illumina HiSeq2500 single-index Rapid Run with 2 x 100 bp reads and custom sequencing primers. In the source study's methods: PCR and sequencing errors were corrected by UMI-based consensus assembly using MiGEC version 1.2.6. MiXCR version 2.1.1 was used to carry out V(D)J alignment, clonotype assembly and CDR3 extraction. To normalise gene usage, clonotype sharing and MAIT/NKT TCR abundance, the top 1000, 10 000 and 20 000 clonotypes in each sample were analysed. After downsampling to 27 000 UMIs, diversity was calculated as the inverse Simpson index using the vegan R package. Paired Mann-Whitney U tests on discordant twin pairs were used, with Benjamini-Hochberg multiple-testing correction. TCRdb reprocessed the sequencing reads and holds a single record per CDR3 protein sequence, with no DNA. These V and J calls originate from TCRdb's pipeline instead of the authors' own analysis. The record for this sample contains 350,000 to 500,000 distinct CDR3 sequences. The leading ten clones occupy 2.4% of the sample.

The sequence joins TRBV27 to TRBJ2-7; absent DNA, TCRdb's TRBD2 call cannot be checked. The sequence came from a human donor with ulcerative colitis or Crohn's disease, or a healthy co-twin of an affected twin (not recorded which). Sequenced material: blood. The CDR3 protein sequence reads: CASSLSSVPGAGGLSYEQYF.